The T cell receptor beta chain described here comes from a study of blood T cell repertoires in COVID-19. Study overall: In each case, the material was cDNA or gDNA derived from T cells, B-cell-depleted T cells, or PBMCs.

This CDR3 has 15 amino acids. In germline, CDR1 is LGHNT, CDR2 FRNRAP. Between the trimmed V and J ends, which lost 2 bases and 5 bases, there was a span of 13 bases. The authors' processing: The authors estimated nucleated cell counts from reference gene primer amplification. TCRdb keeps only in-frame clones here, not all; method: immunoSEQ multiplex PCR. V, J and clone size are those of that table, while D and trimming were read from the DNA. Among a few hundred thousand clones listed, approximately 80% were seen once. This chain joins TRBV12-5 and TRBJ1-5; no firm D call. The TCR comes from a woman at least 80 years old with acute or convalescent COVID-19. Sequenced material: peripheral blood. In nucleotides, the CDR3 is TGTGCTAGTGGTTTGAGAGGGCCTGGCGATCAGCCCCAGCATTTT. This encodes CASGLRGPGDQPQHF.